A selection of T cell receptor beta chains follows, all from one sample in a study of T-cell reconstitution after alpha-beta-depleted transplantation in children. Each CDR3 protein gets one entry after TCRdb re-called the PCR reads with MiXCR. The sample records approximately 510,000 distinct CDR3 sequences, 18% being singletons. This specimen was PBMCs from the stem cell graft donor, taken from the stem cell graft. The receptors come from a human donor who donated a stem cell graft to a child with acute lymphoblastic leukemia. CDR3s include the opening cysteine and the closing phenylalanine or tryptophan. The order of the fields is J gene, D gene, clone size, V gene, CDR3 DNA, CDR3 protein. D genes are given only for firm matches. The size entry is marked missing in some rows and otherwise reads once, few, many or a size class.

TRBJ2-7 | . | . | TRBV4-2 | TGTGCCAGCAGCCAAGATGGAGGGGGACCGCCGAAGGATCGCTCCTACGAGCAGTACTTC | CASSQDGGGPPKDRSYEQYF
TRBJ1-1 | . | . | TRBV12-3/TRBV12-4 | TGTGCCAGCCTCACAGGAGGGACTGAAGCTTTCTTT | CASLTGGTEAFF
TRBJ2-1 | . | . | TRBV27 | TGTGCCAGCAGTTTATCGGGGACAAACGGGTACAATGAGCAGTTCTTC | CASSLSGTNGYNEQFF
TRBJ2-7 | TRBD2 | many | TRBV7-8 | TGTGCCAGCAGCCTCGGAGTGGCGGGAGCGAGCGAGCAGTACTTC | CASSLGVAGASEQYF
TRBJ2-7 | TRBD1 | few | TRBV14 | TGTGCCAGCAGCCAAGGGAGGACGACAGGGGCCTACGAGCAGTACTTC | CASSQGRTTGAYEQYF
TRBJ2-3 | TRBD2 | few | TRBV5-1 | TGCGCCAGCAGCCCCCTAATAGCGGGTGGCGGAGATACGCAGTATTTT | CASSPLIAGGGDTQYF
TRBJ1-1 | . | . | TRBV30 | TGTGCCTGGAGTAACCTCGTAGCTGAAGCTTTCTTT | CAWSNLVAEAFF
TRBJ1-5 | TRBD1 | . | TRBV11-2 | TGTGCCAGCAGCTTGGGACAGGGGACTAATAGCAATCAGCCCCAGCATTTT | CASSLGQGTNSNQPQHF
TRBJ2-2 | TRBD1 | . | TRBV6-4 | TGTGCCAGCAGTGAAGAGGACAGGGGCAGGCTGTTTTTT | CASSEEDRGRLFF
TRBJ2-1 | TRBD2 | . | TRBV11-2 | TGTGCCAGCAGGGCGGGGGACGGACGAGGACTACCCAATGAGCAGTTCTTC | CASRAGDGRGLPNEQFF
TRBJ2-7 | . | . | TRBV7-9 | TGTGCCAGCAGCTTCCCGGGACACTACGAGCAGTACTTC | CASSFPGHYEQYF
TRBJ2-1 | . | . | TRBV24-1 | TGTGCCACCAGTGATCATGTTGGGAGTGAGCAGTTCTTC | CATSDHVGSEQFF
TRBJ1-3 | TRBD1 | . | TRBV7-2 | TGTGCCAGCAGCTTAGCGGGACAGCTATATATCCCCTCTGGAAACACCATATATTTT | CASSLAGQLYIPSGNTIYF
TRBJ2-1 | . | few | TRBV20-1 | TGCAGTGCCGGTCTCTACAATGAGCAGTTCTTC | CSAGLYNEQFF
TRBJ2-1 | TRBD2 | many | TRBV5-1 | TGCGCCAGCAGCTCGCGGGAGGTCTCCTACAATGAGCAGTTCTTC | CASSSREVSYNEQFF
TRBJ2-1 | . | few | TRBV5-1 | TGCGCCAGCAGGTCCGGGGAAACCTACAATGAGCAGTTCTTC | CASRSGETYNEQFF
TRBJ2-3 | TRBD2 | . | TRBV20-1 | TGCAGTGCTAGAGATGGGCGGGAGGGCCGGGATACGCAGTATTTT | CSARDGREGRDTQYF
TRBJ1-4 | . | few | TRBV14 | TGTGCCAGCAGCACCGGAGTCAGAGAAAAACTGTTTTTT | CASSTGVREKLFF
TRBJ2-7 | TRBD1 | few | TRBV18 | TGTGCCAGCTCACTGAGACAGGGGTACTACGAGCAGTACTTC | CASSLRQGYYEQYF
TRBJ2-1 | . | few | TRBV6-5 | TGTGCCAGCAGATCCCCCGGTAATGAGCAGTTCTTC | CASRSPGNEQFF
TRBJ2-7 | . | . | TRBV6-4 | TGTGCCAGCTCTTCGCCAGGGGCGGACTACGAGCAGTACTTC | CASSSPGADYEQYF
TRBJ2-5 | TRBD2 | . | TRBV10-3 | TGTGCCACCGGGGAAGCGGGAGCCCCCCAAGAGACCCAGTACTTC | CATGEAGAPQETQYF